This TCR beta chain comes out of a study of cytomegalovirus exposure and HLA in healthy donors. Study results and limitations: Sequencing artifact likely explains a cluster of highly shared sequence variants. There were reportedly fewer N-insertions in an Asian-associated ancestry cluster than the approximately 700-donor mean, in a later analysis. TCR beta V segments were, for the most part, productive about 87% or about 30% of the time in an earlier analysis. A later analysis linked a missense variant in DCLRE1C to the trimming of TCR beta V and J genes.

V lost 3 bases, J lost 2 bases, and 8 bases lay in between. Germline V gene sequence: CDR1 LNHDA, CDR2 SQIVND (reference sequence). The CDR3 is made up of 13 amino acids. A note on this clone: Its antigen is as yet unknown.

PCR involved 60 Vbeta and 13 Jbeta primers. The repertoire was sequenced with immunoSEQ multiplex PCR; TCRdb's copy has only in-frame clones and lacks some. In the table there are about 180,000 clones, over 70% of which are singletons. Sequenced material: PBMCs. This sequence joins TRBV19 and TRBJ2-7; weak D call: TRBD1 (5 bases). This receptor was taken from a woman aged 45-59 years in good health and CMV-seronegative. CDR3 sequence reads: CASSIRTTYEQYF. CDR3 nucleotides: TGTGCCAGTAGTATTAGGACAACCTACGAGCAGTACTTC.